The 2 T cell receptor beta chains presented below share a single source sample, sequenced in a study of blood T cell repertoires in COVID-19. Assay: immunoSEQ multiplex PCR; the TCRdb copy retains only in-frame clones and omits some. The data hold under 150,000 clones, with 70% to 90% observed a single time. The sequenced sample consisted of peripheral blood. These receptors came from a man aged 35-49 years with acute or convalescent COVID-19.

The V gene is TRBV20-1, the J gene TRBJ1-1; D uncertain. Trimming left V 3 bases short and J 9 bases short, with 11 bases between. CDR3 length equals 11 residues. The V gene's germline CDR1 is DFQATT and CDR2 SNEGSKA (reference sequence). CDR3 residues: CSASDQVQAFF. The CDR3 nucleotides are TGCAGTGCTAGTGACCAGGTCCAAGCTTTCTTT.

The gene calls are TRBV9 and TRBJ1-1; D unclear. The CDR3 loop spans 13 amino acids. V lost 0 bases to trimming and J lost 1 base, with 4 bases between them. Germline lookup yields CDR1 SGDLS and CDR2 YYNGEE. CDR3 sequence reads: CASSVAGNTEAFF. CDR3 sequence (DNA): TGTGCCAGCAGCGTAGCGGGGAACACTGAAGCTTTCTTT.